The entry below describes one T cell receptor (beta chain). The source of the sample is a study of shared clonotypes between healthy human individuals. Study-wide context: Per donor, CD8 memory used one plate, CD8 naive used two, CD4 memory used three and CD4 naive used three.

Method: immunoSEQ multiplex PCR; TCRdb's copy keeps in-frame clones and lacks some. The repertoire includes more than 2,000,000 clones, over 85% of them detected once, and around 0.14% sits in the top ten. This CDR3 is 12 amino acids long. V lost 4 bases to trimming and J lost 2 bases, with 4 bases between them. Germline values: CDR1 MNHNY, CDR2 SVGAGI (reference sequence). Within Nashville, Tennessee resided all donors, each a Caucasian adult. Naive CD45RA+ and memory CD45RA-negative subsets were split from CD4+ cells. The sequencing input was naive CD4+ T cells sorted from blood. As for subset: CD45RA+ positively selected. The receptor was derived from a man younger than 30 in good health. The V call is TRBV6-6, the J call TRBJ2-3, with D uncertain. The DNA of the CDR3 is TGTGCCAGCAGTTCTTACACAGATACGCAGTATTTT. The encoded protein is CASSSYTDTQYF.